Listed below are T cell receptor beta chains from one sample, sequenced in a study of T cell responses to AZD1222 COVID-19 vaccine. The repertoire was sequenced with immunoSEQ multiplex PCR; TCRdb's copy has only in-frame clones and lacks some. Of over 110,000 clones listed, about 91% are singletons. The sample here was peripheral blood, taken 28 days after the second AZD1222 dose. Receptor source: an adult who received the AZD1222 COVID-19 vaccine. CDR3s include the opening cysteine and the closing phenylalanine or tryptophan. Fields, in order: CDR3 DNA, CDR3 protein, V gene, CDR3 length, D gene, J gene, clone size. D genes are given only for firm matches. Clone size appears in some rows only: once, few, many, or a class for an expanded clone.

cdr3_nt: TGTGCCAGCAGCCTGGACCACGATGACACCGGGGAGCTGTTTTTT
cdr3_aa: CASSLDHDDTGELFF
v_call: TRBV5-6
cdr3_length: 15
d_call: -
j_call: TRBJ2-2
clone_size: -

cdr3_nt: TGCAGCGTTGTACGCCAGGCCCTAAACGGTGATGGCTACACCTTC
cdr3_aa: CSVVRQALNGDGYTF
v_call: TRBV29-1
cdr3_length: 15
d_call: -
j_call: TRBJ1-2
clone_size: -

cdr3_nt: TGTGCCAGCAGCCGCGGAGGTGGGGTAAGGACTGAAGCTTTCTTT
cdr3_aa: CASSRGGGVRTEAFF
v_call: TRBV2
cdr3_length: 15
d_call: -
j_call: TRBJ1-1
clone_size: -

cdr3_nt: TGTGCCAGCAGTCCCAGACTGAACACTGAAGCTTTCTTT
cdr3_aa: CASSPRLNTEAFF
v_call: TRBV2
cdr3_length: 13
d_call: -
j_call: TRBJ1-1
clone_size: few

cdr3_nt: TGTGCCAGCAGCGCCCGGACTAGCGGGGGAGGTGAGCAGTTCTTC
cdr3_aa: CASSARTSGGGEQFF
v_call: TRBV9
cdr3_length: 15
d_call: TRBD2
j_call: TRBJ2-1
clone_size: once

cdr3_nt: TGTGCCAGCAGCCCGGGACAGGGCCATGGCTACACCTTC
cdr3_aa: CASSPGQGHGYTF
v_call: TRBV6-5
cdr3_length: 13
d_call: TRBD1
j_call: TRBJ1-2
clone_size: -

cdr3_nt: TGTGCCACCCTACAGGAAGGTAATTCACCCCTCCACTTT
cdr3_aa: CATLQEGNSPLHF
v_call: TRBV10-3
cdr3_length: 13
d_call: -
j_call: TRBJ1-6
clone_size: -

cdr3_nt: TGCGCCAGCAGCCAAGTAGGACGAGTTAGGGGCGGCACTGAAGCTTTCTTT
cdr3_aa: CASSQVGRVRGGTEAFF
v_call: TRBV4-1
cdr3_length: 17
d_call: -
j_call: TRBJ1-1
clone_size: -

cdr3_nt: TGTGCCAGCAGCATGGATAGCAATCAGCCCCAGCATTTT
cdr3_aa: CASSMDSNQPQHF
v_call: TRBV7-6
cdr3_length: 13
d_call: -
j_call: TRBJ1-5
clone_size: -

cdr3_nt: TGTGCCAGCAGCCCCGGACAGGGGTTTCAGCCCCAGCATTTT
cdr3_aa: CASSPGQGFQPQHF
v_call: TRBV6-5
cdr3_length: 14
d_call: TRBD1
j_call: TRBJ1-5
clone_size: -

cdr3_nt: TGTGCCAGTAGAAGACAGGGGAGCGAGACCCAGTACTTC
cdr3_aa: CASRRQGSETQYF
v_call: TRBV19
cdr3_length: 13
d_call: TRBD1
j_call: TRBJ2-5
clone_size: -

cdr3_nt: TGTGCCAGCAGCGTAGATTTGAACACTGAAGCTTTCTTT
cdr3_aa: CASSVDLNTEAFF
v_call: TRBV9
cdr3_length: 13
d_call: -
j_call: TRBJ1-1
clone_size: -

cdr3_nt: TGTGCCAGCAGCTTCCAAATTAGCGGGGCGAACACCGGGGAGCTGTTTTTT
cdr3_aa: CASSFQISGANTGELFF
v_call: TRBV7-8
cdr3_length: 17
d_call: TRBD2
j_call: TRBJ2-2
clone_size: -

cdr3_nt: TGTGCCAGCAGCCCCAGCTACGCGAACACTGAAGCTTTCTTT
cdr3_aa: CASSPSYANTEAFF
v_call: TRBV3-1/TRBV3-2
cdr3_length: 14
d_call: -
j_call: TRBJ1-1
clone_size: -

cdr3_nt: TGTGCCAGCAGCGAGGACGGTGGCTACAATGAGCAGTTCTTC
cdr3_aa: CASSEDGGYNEQFF
v_call: TRBV9
cdr3_length: 14
d_call: -
j_call: TRBJ2-1
clone_size: -

cdr3_nt: TGTGCCAGCAGCCGACTCAGGGAGAGCTCCTACAATGAGCAGTTCTTC
cdr3_aa: CASSRLRESSYNEQFF
v_call: TRBV5-8
cdr3_length: 16
d_call: -
j_call: TRBJ2-1
clone_size: -

cdr3_nt: TGCGCCAGCAGCCAAGAACTCGGGTCGTGGCGGGATACGCAGTATTTT
cdr3_aa: CASSQELGSWRDTQYF
v_call: TRBV4-3
cdr3_length: 16
d_call: -
j_call: TRBJ2-3
clone_size: -

cdr3_nt: TGTGCCAGCTCAGGAGGGACTAGCGAATTTACCGGGGAGCTGTTTTTT
cdr3_aa: CASSGGTSEFTGELFF
v_call: TRBV18
cdr3_length: 16
d_call: TRBD2
j_call: TRBJ2-2
clone_size: -

cdr3_nt: TGTGCCAGCAGTTTAGGGACTAGCACCGGGGAGCTGTTTTTT
cdr3_aa: CASSLGTSTGELFF
v_call: TRBV6-5
cdr3_length: 14
d_call: TRBD2
j_call: TRBJ2-2
clone_size: -

cdr3_nt: TGTGCCAGCAGCCCGACTTCAGGGACCACTGAAGCTTTCTTT
cdr3_aa: CASSPTSGTTEAFF
v_call: TRBV9
cdr3_length: 14
d_call: -
j_call: TRBJ1-1
clone_size: -

cdr3_nt: TGTGCCAGCAGCTTAGTTTCAGATGAGCTCACGGACTCCTTCTATGGCTACACCTTC
cdr3_aa: CASSLVSDELTDSFYGYTF
v_call: TRBV7-2
cdr3_length: 19
d_call: -
j_call: TRBJ1-2
clone_size: few

cdr3_nt: TGTGCCAGCAGCGGGACAGGGGCGGTTGATGAAGCTTTCTTT
cdr3_aa: CASSGTGAVDEAFF
v_call: TRBV9
cdr3_length: 14
d_call: TRBD1
j_call: TRBJ1-1
clone_size: few

cdr3_nt: TGTGCCAGCAGCTCAGGGGGACAGGACCCTTGGGGCTACACCTTC
cdr3_aa: CASSSGGQDPWGYTF
v_call: TRBV7-2
cdr3_length: 15
d_call: TRBD1
j_call: TRBJ1-2
clone_size: -

cdr3_nt: TGTGCCAGCAGCCAAGGCCGCGGGCCCGGGACATACACAGATACGCAGTATTTT
cdr3_aa: CASSQGRGPGTYTDTQYF
v_call: TRBV4-2
cdr3_length: 18
d_call: -
j_call: TRBJ2-3
clone_size: -

cdr3_nt: TGTGCCAGCAGCGACGGGAGGGGGCGGGGCAATGAGCAGTTCTTC
cdr3_aa: CASSDGRGRGNEQFF
v_call: TRBV9
cdr3_length: 15
d_call: -
j_call: TRBJ2-1
clone_size: -

cdr3_nt: TGTGCCACCAGGTCCGAAATAGGGGGGTCCACCGGGGAGCTGTTTTTT
cdr3_aa: CATRSEIGGSTGELFF
v_call: TRBV15
cdr3_length: 16
d_call: -
j_call: TRBJ2-2
clone_size: -

cdr3_nt: TGTGCCTGGAGTTACATGGCGGAAAATTCACCCCTCCACTTT
cdr3_aa: CAWSYMAENSPLHF
v_call: TRBV30
cdr3_length: 14
d_call: -
j_call: TRBJ1-6
clone_size: -

cdr3_nt: TGTGCCAGCAGCCCCCGGGGAGGCACTAACTATGGCTACACCTTC
cdr3_aa: CASSPRGGTNYGYTF
v_call: TRBV3-1/TRBV3-2
cdr3_length: 15
d_call: -
j_call: TRBJ1-2
clone_size: -

cdr3_nt: TGTGCCAGCAGTTTAGCAGGGGGCTATGGCTACACCTTC
cdr3_aa: CASSLAGGYGYTF
v_call: TRBV27
cdr3_length: 13
d_call: TRBD1
j_call: TRBJ1-2
clone_size: -

cdr3_nt: TGTGCCAGCACCTACAGGGGTAAGAACACTGAAGCTTTCTTT
cdr3_aa: CASTYRGKNTEAFF
v_call: TRBV14
cdr3_length: 14
d_call: TRBD1
j_call: TRBJ1-1
clone_size: -

cdr3_nt: TGTGCCTCTAGCGGGAGGGCCCTGGAGACCCAGTACTTC
cdr3_aa: CASSGRALETQYF
v_call: TRBV30
cdr3_length: 13
d_call: TRBD2
j_call: TRBJ2-5
clone_size: once

cdr3_nt: TGTGCCAGCTCACCGGGGGAGGGAGCCTTTCGTGGCTACACCTTC
cdr3_aa: CASSPGEGAFRGYTF
v_call: TRBV18
cdr3_length: 15
d_call: -
j_call: TRBJ1-2
clone_size: -

cdr3_nt: TGTGCCAGCAGCGACCATAAGAATCGGGGTTCAGGGAGTGGCTATGGCTACACCTTC
cdr3_aa: CASSDHKNRGSGSGYGYTF
v_call: TRBV9
cdr3_length: 19
d_call: -
j_call: TRBJ1-2
clone_size: -

cdr3_nt: TGCGCCAGCAGCATCACAGGGGTTCGATATGGCTACACCTTC
cdr3_aa: CASSITGVRYGYTF
v_call: TRBV5-1
cdr3_length: 14
d_call: TRBD1
j_call: TRBJ1-2
clone_size: -

cdr3_nt: TGTGCCAGCAGTGAAGCGGAGGCGGATACTACTGAAGCTTTCTTT
cdr3_aa: CASSEAEADTTEAFF
v_call: TRBV6-1
cdr3_length: 15
d_call: -
j_call: TRBJ1-1
clone_size: few

cdr3_nt: TGTGCCAGCAGTGGAACAGGGACCCACTCTGGAAACACCATATATTTT
cdr3_aa: CASSGTGTHSGNTIYF
v_call: TRBV6-1
cdr3_length: 16
d_call: -
j_call: TRBJ1-3
clone_size: once

cdr3_nt: TGTGCCACCAGTGACCCGGACACAGATACGCAGTATTTT
cdr3_aa: CATSDPDTDTQYF
v_call: TRBV24-1
cdr3_length: 13
d_call: -
j_call: TRBJ2-3
clone_size: -

cdr3_nt: TGTGCCAGCAGCGTTTGGGACGGGTATAATTCACCCCTCCACTTT
cdr3_aa: CASSVWDGYNSPLHF
v_call: TRBV9
cdr3_length: 15
d_call: -
j_call: TRBJ1-6
clone_size: -

cdr3_nt: TGTGCCAGCAGCTTAATCTCTTCACCCCTCCACTTT
cdr3_aa: CASSLISSPLHF
v_call: TRBV7-2
cdr3_length: 12
d_call: -
j_call: TRBJ1-6
clone_size: few

cdr3_nt: TGTGCCAGCAGTTTATCCTCAGGGTACAATCAGCCCCAGCATTTT
cdr3_aa: CASSLSSGYNQPQHF
v_call: TRBV28
cdr3_length: 15
d_call: -
j_call: TRBJ1-5
clone_size: -

cdr3_nt: TGTGCCAGCAGTCTGCCGCGGGGGGGCTACACCTTC
cdr3_aa: CASSLPRGGYTF
v_call: TRBV12-3/TRBV12-4
cdr3_length: 12
d_call: -
j_call: TRBJ1-2
clone_size: -

cdr3_nt: TGCGCCAGCAGCTCAACCGGGACAGGGGTCCGGGAGACCCAGTACTTC
cdr3_aa: CASSSTGTGVRETQYF
v_call: TRBV5-1
cdr3_length: 16
d_call: TRBD1
j_call: TRBJ2-5
clone_size: -

cdr3_nt: TGTGCCAGCAGTCCCCACCGGAGCTCCTACAATGAGCAGTTCTTC
cdr3_aa: CASSPHRSSYNEQFF
v_call: TRBV6-2/TRBV6-3
cdr3_length: 15
d_call: -
j_call: TRBJ2-1
clone_size: -

cdr3_nt: TGTGCCAGCAGCAACCGGGTTCCCGTGAACACTGAAGCTTTCTTT
cdr3_aa: CASSNRVPVNTEAFF
v_call: TRBV5-8
cdr3_length: 15
d_call: -
j_call: TRBJ1-1
clone_size: once

cdr3_nt: TGTGCCAGCAGCCAAGAGGTCACTGGGAATGGCTACACCTTC
cdr3_aa: CASSQEVTGNGYTF
v_call: TRBV3-1/TRBV3-2
cdr3_length: 14
d_call: -
j_call: TRBJ1-2
clone_size: few

cdr3_nt: TGTGCCAGCAGGCCCGACGCTCTCTATGGCTACACCTTC
cdr3_aa: CASRPDALYGYTF
v_call: TRBV11-2
cdr3_length: 13
d_call: -
j_call: TRBJ1-2
clone_size: -

cdr3_nt: TGTGCCAGCAGCTGGGACAGGGGGCAAACTGAAGCTTTCTTT
cdr3_aa: CASSWDRGQTEAFF
v_call: TRBV6-5
cdr3_length: 14
d_call: TRBD1
j_call: TRBJ1-1
clone_size: -

cdr3_nt: TGTGCCAGCAGCTCCCTAGGGGGCTATGGCTACACCTTC
cdr3_aa: CASSSLGGYGYTF
v_call: TRBV13
cdr3_length: 13
d_call: -
j_call: TRBJ1-2
clone_size: -

cdr3_nt: TGTGCCAGCAGCTTAAGTAGCGCTAGCACAGATACGCAGTATTTT
cdr3_aa: CASSLSSASTDTQYF
v_call: TRBV7-9
cdr3_length: 15
d_call: -
j_call: TRBJ2-3
clone_size: -

cdr3_nt: TGTGCCAGCAGCTTAGGCACCCAACGGAATTCACCCCTCCACTTT
cdr3_aa: CASSLGTQRNSPLHF
v_call: TRBV5-4
cdr3_length: 15
d_call: -
j_call: TRBJ1-6
clone_size: few